Listed below are T cell receptor beta chains from one sample, sequenced in a study of T cell responses to AZD1222 COVID-19 vaccine. Clones were read by immunoSEQ multiplex PCR, and TCRdb kept only the in-frame ones, dropping some. The sample lists about 110,000 clones, roughly 90% occurring once. The specimen was peripheral blood, collected 28 days after the second AZD1222 dose. The receptor set was obtained from an adult who received the AZD1222 COVID-19 vaccine. Both conserved end residues are part of each CDR3. D genes are given only for firm matches. Only some rows state a clone size, as once, few, many or a class for expanded clones.

d_call clone_size j_call v_call cdr3_aa cdr3_nt
- - TRBJ1-6 TRBV6-5 CATRPLTVIGSPLHF TGTGCCACACGTCCCCTAACTGTGATAGGTTCACCCCTCCACTTT
- - TRBJ1-5 TRBV24-1 CATSDLRVSQPQHF TGTGCCACCAGTGATCTGAGGGTTTCCCAGCCCCAGCATTTT
- - TRBJ2-7 TRBV29-1 CSARAGPDEQYF TGCAGCGCGAGAGCTGGTCCGGACGAGCAGTACTTC
- - TRBJ1-2 TRBV7-2 CASSFVGDTANYGYTF TGTGCCAGCAGCTTTGTCGGGGACACAGCTAACTATGGCTACACCTTC
- - TRBJ1-5 TRBV7-9 CASSPTSTGNQPQHF TGTGCCAGCAGCCCGACCAGCACAGGGAATCAGCCCCAGCATTTT
- - TRBJ1-1 TRBV7-2 CASSFGAKLPRAFF TGTGCCAGCAGCTTTGGAGCCAAACTCCCCCGGGCTTTCTTT
TRBD2 - TRBJ2-5 TRBV6-1 CASSERRGGRLTGTQYF TGTGCCAGCAGTGAACGTCGAGGCGGGAGGCTCACCGGGACCCAGTACTTC
- - TRBJ1-4 TRBV15 CATSRDIGDAEKLFF TGTGCCACCAGCAGAGACATTGGGGACGCTGAAAAACTGTTTTTT
TRBD1 - TRBJ1-5 TRBV15 CATSVSRRTGGHQPQHF TGTGCCACCAGCGTGAGTAGGAGGACAGGTGGCCATCAGCCCCAGCATTTT
- - TRBJ2-3 TRBV11-1 CASSDLSTDTQYF TGTGCCAGCTCGGACTTAAGCACAGATACGCAGTATTTT
TRBD1 - TRBJ1-4 TRBV14 CASSQDQGAGEKLFF TGTGCCAGCAGCCAAGATCAGGGGGCCGGTGAAAAACTGTTTTTT
TRBD1 - TRBJ1-6 TRBV27 CASSPTGRSYNSPLHF TGTGCCAGCAGTCCGACAGGGAGATCCTATAATTCACCCCTCCACTTT
- - TRBJ1-1 TRBV25-1 CASSEYGTEAFF TGTGCCAGCAGTGAATATGGGACTGAAGCTTTCTTT
- - TRBJ2-3 TRBV19 CASSIQLLSTDTQYF TGTGCCAGTAGTATCCAACTCCTCAGCACAGATACGCAGTATTTT
- few TRBJ2-3 TRBV4-3 CASSQNWQGSHTQYF TGCGCCAGCAGCCAAAATTGGCAGGGATCTCATACGCAGTATTTT
- - TRBJ2-7 TRBV4-2 CASSQDLLSSYEQYF TGTGCCAGCAGCCAAGATCTTCTTAGCTCCTACGAGCAGTACTTC
- - TRBJ1-1 TRBV19 CASSIETLLPEAFF TGTGCCAGTAGTATAGAAACACTACTACCTGAAGCTTTCTTT
TRBD2 - TRBJ2-3 TRBV6-4 CASSRLAGETDTQYF TGTGCCAGCAGCCGACTAGCGGGGGAGACAGATACGCAGTATTTT
- - TRBJ2-7 TRBV9 CASSPNPSEQYF TGTGCCAGCAGCCCAAATCCCTCCGAGCAGTACTTC
- - TRBJ1-1 TRBV11-2 CASSTRAKNTEAFF TGTGCCAGCAGCACCCGGGCCAAGAACACTGAAGCTTTCTTT
- once TRBJ1-5 TRBV7-2 CASSLYGGPGLNQPQHF TGTGCCAGCAGCTTATATGGGGGGCCGGGCCTGAATCAGCCCCAGCATTTT
TRBD1 - TRBJ1-1 TRBV25-1 CASSRPGTGQAFF TGTGCCAGCAGTCGTCCGGGGACAGGGCAAGCTTTCTTT
- - TRBJ2-1 TRBV9 CASSVWTNSYNEQFF TGTGCCAGCAGCGTCTGGACTAACTCCTACAATGAGCAGTTCTTC
- once TRBJ1-1 TRBV12-3/TRBV12-4 CASKADMNTEAFF TGTGCCAGCAAGGCAGATATGAACACTGAAGCTTTCTTT
- - TRBJ2-1 TRBV11-1 CASSEKRGEQFF TGTGCCAGCAGCGAGAAGAGGGGAGAGCAGTTCTTC
- - TRBJ2-7 TRBV6-5 CASSGIYEQYF TGTGCCAGCAGCGGGATCTACGAGCAGTACTTC
- - TRBJ1-6 TRBV3-1/TRBV3-2 CASTQRGATYNSPLHF TGTGCCAGCACCCAGAGGGGCGCTACCTATAATTCACCCCTCCACTTT
TRBD1 - TRBJ1-3 TRBV4-1 CASSQETGHFGNTIYF TGCGCCAGCAGCCAAGAGACAGGGCACTTCGGAAACACCATATATTTT
- - TRBJ1-4 TRBV14 CASSQGGATNEKLFF TGTGCCAGCAGCCAAGGAGGAGCAACTAATGAAAAACTGTTTTTT
- - TRBJ2-2 TRBV6-5 CASSTSRVGTGELFF TGTGCCAGCAGTACGAGCAGGGTCGGCACCGGGGAGCTGTTTTTT
- - TRBJ1-1 TRBV7-2 CASSSGAIRNTEAFF TGTGCCAGCAGCTCCGGGGCAATCAGGAACACTGAAGCTTTCTTT
TRBD1 - TRBJ2-5 TRBV30 CAWSGQAVQETQYF TGTGCCTGGAGCGGACAGGCCGTCCAAGAGACCCAGTACTTC
- - TRBJ1-2 TRBV12-2 CASPLWVGYTF TGTGCAAGCCCCCTGTGGGTGGGCTACACCTTC
- - TRBJ2-5 TRBV6-1 CASSEGRGGYQETQYF TGTGCCAGCAGTGAAGGGCGGGGCGGGTACCAAGAGACCCAGTACTTC
TRBD1 - TRBJ1-2 TRBV11-1 CASSPERAGGGYTF TGTGCCAGCAGCCCAGAGCGTGCAGGGGGCGGCTACACCTTC
- - TRBJ2-3 TRBV24-1 CATSDSRAGRITDTQYF TGTGCCACCAGTGATTCGAGGGCGGGGAGGATCACAGATACGCAGTATTTT
- - TRBJ1-1 TRBV5-1 CASSLGASRAEAFF TGCGCCAGCAGCCTGGGGGCGTCGAGGGCTGAAGCTTTCTTT
- - TRBJ1-2 TRBV18 CASSPRTPLNYGYTF TGTGCCAGCTCACCCAGGACACCACTAAACTATGGCTACACCTTC
TRBD1 - TRBJ2-2 TRBV10-3 CAISESGQGGAGELFF TGTGCCATCAGTGAGTCGGGACAGGGAGGGGCCGGGGAGCTGTTTTTT